This T cell receptor (beta chain) was found in a study of blood T cells in healthy people across ages. Study-wide results and limits: Age showed a roughly linear inverse relationship with TCR beta diversity per million T cells. Using unsorted PBMCs precluded a conclusive naive versus antigen-experienced comparison.

Next came a second PCR, run for about 6 to 12 cycles, which used a sample-barcoded 5' primer along with a J-beta primer mix. Each TCR beta cDNA got a 12-nucleotide random molecular identifier. TCRdb reprocessed the 5' RACE reads via MiXCR and lists one record per CDR3 protein. The sample lists about 900,000 distinct CDR3 sequences, around 62% occurring once. V dropped 0 bases and J dropped 7 bases, with 16 bases sitting between them. Germline assignment: CDR1 MNHNY and CDR2 SVGAGI (reference sequence). CDR3 length: 15 residues. Of note for this clonotype: Its antigen is currently unknown.

The study drew donors from healthy Caucasian individuals in Russia aged 6 to 90. The sequence came from a man under 40 in good health. V gene TRBV6-6 combines with J gene TRBJ2-7; maybe TRBD1 (6 bases). The sample was blood. The CDR3 DNA is TGTGCCAGCAGTTACTCAGGGGACACCAACAATGAGCAGTACTTC. It specifies CASSYSGDTNNEQYF.